The TCR beta chain under discussion was sequenced for a study of blood T cell repertoires in COVID-19 (dated by TCRdb to the early 2020s). Regarding the complete study: Collaborator samples came from the United States, Italy and Spain and covered acute and convalescent phases of COVID-19. Deeply sampled blood TCRbeta repertoires from subjects exposed to, actively infected with, or recovered from COVID-19 were included in the dataset. The samples were drawn from two sources: the first 160 participants of the ongoing ImmuneRACE study, and fewer than 1,500 subjects contributed by 6 global collaborators. The repertoires were made available in a free public database intended to serve as a resource for research on the immune response to SARS-CoV-2. A de-identified subject ID, COVID-19 status, age in years and sex were almost always included in the sample metadata. Where HLA class I and class II types were available, the types were taken from metadata supplied by the sample provider, not from assay-based typing. The prospective study material was composed of cDNA or gDNA derived from T cells, B-cell-depleted T cells, or PBMCs.

Enrolling through a virtual design, the prospective study's participants ranged in age from roughly 18 to 89 years and lived across some 23 United States geographic areas. In the prospective study, participants were assigned to cohorts based on the clinical history participants reported in a screening survey and a study questionnaire. Mobile phlebotomists in the prospective study collected whole blood, serum and a nasopharyngeal or oropharyngeal swab from every participant. Participants in the prospective study had the option to provide additional blood draws and questionnaires over a roughly two-month period. Prospective study blood samples were shipped either frozen or at room temperature before DNA extraction. TCRbeta CDR3 regions were amplified from genomic DNA using the immunoSEQ Assay, a bias-controlled multiplex PCR. The original pipeline was this. The number of nucleated cells in each sample was estimated by amplification of reference gene primers within the assay. To quantify the absolute abundance of each unique TCRbeta CDR3 rearrangement, sequence reads were collapsed and filtered. For each sample, productive Simpson clonality was calculated as the square root of Simpson's diversity index over productive rearrangements. TCRdb carries this immuneACCESS record with in-frame sequences only. Its versions omit some clonotypes, under half of them owing to an unresolved V gene in the studies checked, with the rest unexplained. The V and J calls and clone size are taken from that table; D and trimming were inferred from the DNA. Within this sample are about 400,000 clones, with approximately 85% of them counted one time only. 2% to 2.5% of the sample rests with the top ten.

Overall study outcomes, separate from this receptor: The quantity of clinical and demographic metadata differed by source and by participant and was supplied without curation.

Cut back by 3 bases and 4 bases, the V and J ends lie 9 bases apart. The cysteine opens and the phenylalanine closes a CDR3 of 13 amino acids. Kept here is only the CDR3 DNA, which spans 39 bases and is read in frame from base 1. In the case of this clone: Its antigen remains undetermined. Per-base qualities were not stored, and no clone one base away is much larger.

The chain uses TRBV12-3 or TRBV12-4 and TRBJ1-2; the D gene is unclear. The sample consisted of PBMCs or T cells enriched from blood (not recorded which). This sequence was found in a woman aged 40 to 50 with acute COVID-19. The DNA sequence is given as TGTGCCAGCAGTTTCCGGGGTGGCTATGGCTACACCTTC. It specifies CASSFRGGYGYTF.